The rows below give T cell receptor beta chains drawn from one sample of a study of CD8 T cells in ankylosing spondylitis. TCRdb re-called the 5' RACE reads with MiXCR, one entry per CDR3 protein. The sample has 200,000 to 300,000 distinct CDR3 sequences, around 10% seen once. Source material: blood, either unsorted or a sorted T cell fraction (not recorded which). The receptor set was obtained from a male donor with ankylosing spondylitis or in good health (not recorded which). CDR3s include the opening cysteine and the closing phenylalanine or tryptophan. Each record gives: V gene, clone size, J gene, CDR3 length, D gene, CDR3 DNA, CDR3 protein. A D gene is named only where the DNA matches it firmly. Expanded clones get a size class; other rows say once, few or many, or leave the size out.

v_call: TRBV12-3/TRBV12-4; clone_size: many; j_call: TRBJ2-5; cdr3_length: 13; d_call: TRBD2; cdr3_nt: TGTGCCAGCAGCGAAGCGGGGCAGGGGACCCAGTACTTC; cdr3_aa: CASSEAGQGTQYF
v_call: TRBV9; clone_size: many; j_call: TRBJ2-5; cdr3_length: 13; d_call: TRBD1; cdr3_nt: TGTGCCAGCGGCGAGACAGGGCGGGAGACCCAGTACTTC; cdr3_aa: CASGETGRETQYF
v_call: TRBV29-1; clone_size: many; j_call: TRBJ2-7; cdr3_length: 14; d_call: TRBD2; cdr3_nt: TGCAGCGTTGACCGGAGCGGGACCTCCTACGAGCAGTACTTC; cdr3_aa: CSVDRSGTSYEQYF
v_call: TRBV2; clone_size: -; j_call: TRBJ2-1; cdr3_length: 14; d_call: -; cdr3_nt: TGTGCCAGCAACACCGGGGGACCTTACAATGAGCAGTTCTTC; cdr3_aa: CASNTGGPYNEQFF
v_call: TRBV12-3/TRBV12-4; clone_size: many; j_call: TRBJ2-7; cdr3_length: 15; d_call: TRBD1; cdr3_nt: TGTGCCAGCAGTTTGATACAGGGGGATTCCTACGAGCAGTACTTC; cdr3_aa: CASSLIQGDSYEQYF
v_call: TRBV4-1; clone_size: many; j_call: TRBJ2-1; cdr3_length: 16; d_call: -; cdr3_nt: TGCGCCAGCAGCCAGGGGGTTGTAAGCTCCTACAATGAGCAGTTCTTC; cdr3_aa: CASSQGVVSSYNEQFF
v_call: TRBV11-2; clone_size: few; j_call: TRBJ2-2; cdr3_length: 15; d_call: TRBD1; cdr3_nt: TGTGCCAGCAGCTTGGGAGACAGGGCTGGCGGGGAGCTGTTTTTT; cdr3_aa: CASSLGDRAGGELFF
v_call: TRBV29-1; clone_size: many; j_call: TRBJ1-2; cdr3_length: 13; d_call: TRBD1; cdr3_nt: TGCAGCGTCCCCGACAGGGAAGGAAATGGCTACACCTTC; cdr3_aa: CSVPDREGNGYTF
v_call: TRBV6-5; clone_size: many; j_call: TRBJ2-7; cdr3_length: 14; d_call: -; cdr3_nt: TGTGCCAGCAGTTACTCTTGGCCGAGCTACGAGCAGTACTTC; cdr3_aa: CASSYSWPSYEQYF
v_call: TRBV28; clone_size: -; j_call: TRBJ2-3; cdr3_length: 14; d_call: -; cdr3_nt: TGTGCCAGCAGCCCAAACGCCAGGGCAGATACGCAGTATTTT; cdr3_aa: CASSPNARADTQYF
v_call: TRBV5-8; clone_size: many; j_call: TRBJ2-5; cdr3_length: 15; d_call: -; cdr3_nt: TGTGCCAGCAGCTCGGGAGGGACAGCTCAAGAGACCCAGTACTTC; cdr3_aa: CASSSGGTAQETQYF
v_call: TRBV27; clone_size: few; j_call: TRBJ2-7; cdr3_length: 15; d_call: TRBD1; cdr3_nt: TGTGCCAGCAGTCGCACCTGGGACAGGTTCTACGAGCAGTATTTC; cdr3_aa: CASSRTWDRFYEQYF
v_call: TRBV10-3; clone_size: few; j_call: TRBJ1-1; cdr3_length: 9; d_call: -; cdr3_nt: TGTGCCATCAGGAGGGAAGCTTTCTTT; cdr3_aa: CAIRREAFF
v_call: TRBV20-1; clone_size: many; j_call: TRBJ1-1; cdr3_length: 12; d_call: -; cdr3_nt: TGCAGTGTGGACAGCCCGAACACTGAAGCTTTCTTT; cdr3_aa: CSVDSPNTEAFF
v_call: TRBV15; clone_size: -; j_call: TRBJ2-3; cdr3_length: 18; d_call: TRBD2; cdr3_nt: TGTGCCACCAGCAGTGCTCTTGGACTAGCGAAAAGCACAGATACGCAGTATTTT; cdr3_aa: CATSSALGLAKSTDTQYF
v_call: TRBV3-1; clone_size: -; j_call: TRBJ2-1; cdr3_length: 16; d_call: TRBD2; cdr3_nt: TGTGCCAGCAGCCAAGGGGCCGGCGGGGGCTACAATGAGCAGTTCTTC; cdr3_aa: CASSQGAGGGYNEQFF
v_call: TRBV20-1; clone_size: once; j_call: TRBJ2-1; cdr3_length: 15; d_call: -; cdr3_nt: TGCAGTGCTCAAGGATGGGTAATCAGGGATAATGAGCAGTTCTTC; cdr3_aa: CSAQGWVIRDNEQFF
v_call: TRBV20-1; clone_size: many; j_call: TRBJ1-2; cdr3_length: 12; d_call: TRBD1; cdr3_nt: TGCAGTGTAAGACAGGGGAACTATGGCTACACCTTC; cdr3_aa: CSVRQGNYGYTF
v_call: TRBV7-9; clone_size: many; j_call: TRBJ2-2; cdr3_length: 15; d_call: -; cdr3_nt: TGTGCCAGCAGCTTATCCGGGATAGGCACCGGGGAGCTGTTTTTT; cdr3_aa: CASSLSGIGTGELFF
v_call: TRBV28; clone_size: many; j_call: TRBJ2-7; cdr3_length: 16; d_call: TRBD1; cdr3_nt: TGTGCCAGCAGCCCCCCCACGGACAGGCGGTTAGGCGAGCAGTACTTC; cdr3_aa: CASSPPTDRRLGEQYF
v_call: TRBV5-5; clone_size: -; j_call: TRBJ2-6; cdr3_length: 17; d_call: -; cdr3_nt: TGTGCCAGCAGCCCGGTCGCGGTGAACTCTGGGGCCAACGTCCTGACTTTC; cdr3_aa: CASSPVAVNSGANVLTF
v_call: TRBV20-1; clone_size: many; j_call: TRBJ1-5; cdr3_length: 13; d_call: -; cdr3_nt: TGCAGTGCCAAAAAAACAGGGCATCAGCCCCAGCATTTT; cdr3_aa: CSAKKTGHQPQHF
v_call: TRBV9; clone_size: many; j_call: TRBJ2-3; cdr3_length: 15; d_call: -; cdr3_nt: TGTGCCAGCAGCGCTACAGGTCACGTCACAGATACGCAGTATTTT; cdr3_aa: CASSATGHVTDTQYF
v_call: TRBV10-3; clone_size: few; j_call: TRBJ2-5; cdr3_length: 14; d_call: TRBD2; cdr3_nt: TGTGCCATCAGAGGCGGGAGGAGCCAAGAGACCCAGTACTTC; cdr3_aa: CAIRGGRSQETQYF
v_call: TRBV20-1; clone_size: many; j_call: TRBJ1-2; cdr3_length: 14; d_call: -; cdr3_nt: TGCAGTGCTAGCAGGCTGGGCAGTCTAACGAGCTACACCTTC; cdr3_aa: CSASRLGSLTSYTF
v_call: TRBV5-1; clone_size: many; j_call: TRBJ2-7; cdr3_length: 15; d_call: TRBD1; cdr3_nt: TGCGCCAGCAGCTTGGGTCTGGGACAGGGTTTCGAGCAGTACTTC; cdr3_aa: CASSLGLGQGFEQYF
v_call: TRBV12-3/TRBV12-4; clone_size: many; j_call: TRBJ1-2; cdr3_length: 15; d_call: -; cdr3_nt: TGTGCCAGCAGCCGCCGGGAGTCAATTCCTGGTTTCGTCGCCTTC; cdr3_aa: CASSRRESIPGFVAF
v_call: TRBV5-1; clone_size: many; j_call: TRBJ1-2; cdr3_length: 14; d_call: TRBD1; cdr3_nt: TGCGCCAGCAGCTACGGGACAGCTAACTATGGCTACACCTTC; cdr3_aa: CASSYGTANYGYTF